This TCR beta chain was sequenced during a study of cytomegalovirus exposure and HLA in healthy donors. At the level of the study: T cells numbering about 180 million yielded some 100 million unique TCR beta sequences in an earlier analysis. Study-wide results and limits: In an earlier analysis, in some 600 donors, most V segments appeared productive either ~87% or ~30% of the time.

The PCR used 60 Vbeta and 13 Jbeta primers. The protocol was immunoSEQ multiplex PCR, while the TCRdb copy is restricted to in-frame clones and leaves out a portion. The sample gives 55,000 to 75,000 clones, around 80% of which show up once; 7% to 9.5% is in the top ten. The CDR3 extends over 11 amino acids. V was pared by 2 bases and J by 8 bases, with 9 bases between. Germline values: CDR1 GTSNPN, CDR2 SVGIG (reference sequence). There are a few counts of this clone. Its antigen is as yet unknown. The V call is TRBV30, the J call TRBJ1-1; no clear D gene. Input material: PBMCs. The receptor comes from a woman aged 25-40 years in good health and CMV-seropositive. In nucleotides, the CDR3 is TGTGCCTGGAGTCCCTCTCGGGAAGCTTTCTTT. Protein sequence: CAWSPSREAFF.